The text below deals with one T cell receptor beta chain. Trimming removed 4 bases at V and 5 bases at J, with 7 bases between. CDR3 length: 12 residues. Germline V CDR1 and CDR2: SGHVS, FNYEAQ. This sample was included in a study of CDR3 diversity in severe acne. TCRdb passed the PCR reads through MiXCR, listing each CDR3 protein once. The repertoire has about 93,000 distinct CDR3 sequences, about 48% of them found once; the top ten carry roughly a tenth. Material for sequencing was blood. V is TRBV7-6 and J is TRBJ2-3; D is undetermined. This TCR was recovered from a male donor in good health, serving as a control. DNA for the CDR3: TGTGCCAGCAGCTCATCGAGAGATACGCAGTATTTT. It specifies CASSSSRDTQYF.